The present TCR beta chain was sequenced within a study of blood T cell repertoires in COVID-19. Turning to the study itself: Specimens from acute and convalescent COVID-19 originated in the United States, Italy and Spain.

Generated by immunoSEQ multiplex PCR, the TCRdb table keeps only in-frame clones and is missing some. The repertoire holds approximately 120,000 clones, with approximately 87% as singletons. J was trimmed by 3 bases and V by 6 bases; bases with no gene match: 7. Germline V gene sequence: CDR1 MNHNY, CDR2 SVGAGI (reference sequence). This CDR3 is built from 15 residues. The chain carries TRBV6-6 and TRBJ2-1, with TRBD2 matching 8 bases. Source material: peripheral blood. This clonotype was obtained from a woman aged 45-65 years with acute or convalescent COVID-19. The CDR3 region is CASSPPGTSYNEQFF. The DNA for the CDR3 is TGTGCCAGCAGCCCGCCCGGGACTAGCTACAATGAGCAGTTCTTC.